Below, 8 T cell receptor beta chains from the same sample are listed, as sequenced in a study of T cells after yellow fever vaccination. Each CDR3 protein gets one entry after TCRdb re-called the 5' RACE reads with MiXCR. This table holds a few hundred thousand distinct CDR3 sequences, around 17% found once. The sequenced sample was PBMCs, obtained roughly 5 days after the first yellow fever vaccination. Every receptor here comes from a man in his late teens or twenties who received the YFV17D yellow fever vaccine.

This clonotype was recorded at least ten times. The chain has TRBV7-2 and TRBJ1-1, with a weak D call TRBD1 (6 bases). The CDR3 spans 13 residues. The V and J ends lost 6 bases and 5 bases respectively, with 13 bases between them. CDR1 SGHTA and CDR2 FQGNSA come from the germline V gene. CDR3 nucleotide sequence: TGTGCCAGCAGTTTTAGGGGGGAAACTGAAGCTTTCTTT. Its translation: CASSFRGETEAFF.

V is TRBV14 and J is TRBJ1-6; D gene ambiguous. Germline V gene lookup returns CDR1 SGHDN and CDR2 FVKESK. Trimming took 4 bases from V and 11 from J, leaving 9 bases between them. The CDR3 consists of 12 residues. CDR3: CASSPESAPLHF. CDR3 DNA sequence: TGTGCCAGCAGCCCCGAAAGTGCACCCCTCCACTTT.

This rearrangement joins TRBV7-9 to TRBJ2-5; D gene uncertain. Germline values: CDR1 SEHNR, CDR2 FQNEAQ (reference sequence). Trimming cost V 0 bases and J 10 bases, with 12 bases left between them. This CDR3 has 13 residues. This chain's CDR3 is CASSLAPKSIQYF. The CDR3 DNA reads as TGTGCCAGCAGCTTAGCCCCCAAGAGTATCCAGTACTTC.

The chain recombines TRBV29-1 with TRBJ1-1, with D possibly matching TRBD1 (6 bases). Germline lookup yields CDR1 SQVTM and CDR2 ANQGSEA. V lost 3 bases to trimming and J lost 1 base, with 12 bases between them. The CDR3 sequence is 14 residues long. The CDR3 bases are TGCAGCGTTGACAAAGGGGGAAGGAACACTGAAGCTTTCTTT. It translates to CSVDKGGRNTEAFF.

The genes are TRBV18 and TRBJ2-7; the match to TRBD2 covers 7 bases. This CDR3 contains 15 residues. The J segment lost 3 bases and the V segment lost 3 bases, leaving 8 bases of the junction unmatched. Looked up from germline, CDR1 is KGHSH and CDR2 is LQKENI. CDR3 nucleotide sequence: TGTGCCAGCTCACCGACGCGGGGGATCTTCTACGAGCAGTACTTC. This encodes CASSPTRGIFYEQYF.

At least ten counts were recorded for this clonotype. The chain is built from TRBV5-1 and TRBJ1-2; possible D gene TRBD1, 5 bases. With 4 bases removed from V and 4 bases from J, the gap between germline ends came to 11 bases. CDR3 length: 13 amino acids. Germline values: CDR1 SGHRS, CDR2 YFSETQ. The CDR3 is CASSTDSSYGYTF. CDR3 nucleotides: TGCGCCAGCAGCACAGACAGTTCCTATGGCTACACCTTC.

This clonotype was recorded a few times. This rearrangement joins TRBV6-5 to TRBJ1-1; D possibly corresponds to TRBD1 (6 bases). V lost 1 base, J lost 1 base, and 10 bases lay in between. CDR3 length equals 15 residues. Germline CDR1 MNHEY, CDR2 SVGAGI. In DNA form, the CDR3 reads TGTGCCAGCAGTTACTTGGCAGGGGCGAACACTGAAGCTTTCTTT. Residues: CASSYLAGANTEAFF.

The chain carries TRBV7-2 and TRBJ1-5, with TRBD1 identical over 7 bases. CDR1 is SGHTA and CDR2 is FQGNSA in the germline V gene. The CDR3 consists of 14 residues. V dropped 4 bases and J dropped 5; count of bases not matched to a gene: 5. For the CDR3, the DNA is TGTGCCAGCAGCTACCGACAGGGTGATCAGCCCCAGCATTTT. It specifies CASSYRQGDQPQHF. The full variable domain, with the rest looked up from reference TRBV7-2 and TRBJ1-5, is GAGVSQSPSNKVTEKGKDVELRCDPISGHTALYWYRQSLGQGLEFLIYFQGNSAPDKSGLPSDRFSAERTGGSVSTLTIQRTQQEDSAVYLCASSYRQGDQPQHFGDGTRLSIL.